This T cell receptor (beta chain) was recorded in a study of cytomegalovirus exposure and HLA in healthy donors. Comment on this clone: Its antigen remains unidentified.

The CDR3 is 13 residues long. Per germline, CDR1 MNHEY and CDR2 SMNVEV (reference sequence). V was trimmed by 2 bases and J by 4 bases, leaving 8 bases between them. General observations from the study: A later analysis showed HLA-associated TCR beta chains outstripping equally common others in clonal expansion. In vitro data verified a few CMV-associated chains as specific for CMV antigens. It was taken for granted in presence/absence analyses that sequencing depth across donors was roughly uniform.

13 Jbeta primers and 60 Vbeta primers were used for the PCR. Some clones are missing from TCRdb's copy, which holds only in-frame ones; the method was immunoSEQ multiplex PCR. Seen here are roughly 250,000 clones, 84% observed once, and the top ten hold about 2%. This chain connects TRBV27 to TRBJ2-5; the D is unclear. This sequence originates from a woman in her forties in good health and CMV-seropositive. The sample comprised PBMCs. Written as DNA, the CDR3 is TGTGCCAGCAGTTTAATATTCGGAGAGACCCAGTACTTC. Amino acids: CASSLIFGETQYF.